This T cell receptor beta chain was profiled in a study of blood T cell repertoires in COVID-19. In the study's own analysis: Estimated nucleated cell counts came from reference gene primer amplification. Data came from immunoSEQ multiplex PCR; TCRdb stores just in-frame clones and leaves some out. V and J calls and clone size follow that table, whereas D and trimming were derived from the DNA. The profile shows some 300,000 clones, 88% of them singletons. The V and J ends lost 4 bases and 9 bases, in that order; junction bases with no gene match: 12. The CDR3 is 16 residues long. CDR1 is MNHEY, CDR2 SMNVEV, per germline (reference sequence).

The V and J genes are TRBV27 and TRBJ1-6; 7 nucleotides align to TRBD1. The sample taken for sequencing was PBMCs or T cells enriched from blood (not recorded which). The receptor comes from a woman aged 55-70 years in a cohort exposed to, infected with or recovered from COVID-19 (not recorded which). The CDR3 reads CASSSPTGVSSSPLHF. The CDR3 DNA reads TGTGCCAGCAGTTCCCCTACAGGGGTGAGCAGTTCACCCCTCCACTTT.